These 12 T cell receptor beta chains originate from one sample sequenced in a study of shared clonotypes between healthy human individuals. Measured with immunoSEQ multiplex PCR; TCRdb has only the in-frame clones, and not every one. The repertoire includes roughly 1 million clones, about 80% of them detected once, and 0.5% to 0.6% sits in the top ten. The sample was memory CD4+ T cells from PBMCs. The subset denotes: CD45RA-negative fraction. These receptors came from a man younger than 35 in good health. Some clones in this sample may be carry-over from other donors' samples.

The V gene is TRBV10-2, the J gene TRBJ1-2; D not certain. Trimming took 3 bases from V and 6 from J, leaving 14 bases between them. The germline V gene has CDR1 WSHSY and CDR2 SAAADI. The length of the CDR3 is 14 residues. CDR3 protein: CASSDIHSPHGYTF. The DNA of the CDR3 is TGCGCCAGCAGTGATATTCACAGCCCGCATGGCTACACCTTC.

The CDR3 region is CASTLRGSSTDTQYF. As DNA, the CDR3 is TGCGCCAGCACCCTACGGGGCTCTAGCACAGATACGCAGTATTTT. The chain joins TRBV5-1 to TRBJ2-3; possibly TRBD1 or TRBD2 for D (5 bases each). The CDR3 runs to 15 residues. CDR1 is SGHRS and CDR2 is YFSETQ in the germline V gene. Trimming took 6 bases from V and 0 from J, leaving 14 bases between them.

About this clone itself: A read error is possible here, since a much larger clone lies one base away. The chain carries TRBV6-6 and TRBJ2-5, with 10 bases fitting TRBD1. Trimming took 5 bases from V and 5 from J; bases not matched to a gene: 2. Germline assignment: CDR1 MNHNY and CDR2 SVGAGI (reference sequence). The CDR3 consists of 13 residues. Here the CDR3 reads CASSDRGRETQYF. CDR3 DNA sequence: TGTGCCAGCAGTGACAGGGGGCGGGAGACCCAGTACTTC.

The chain employs TRBV30 and TRBJ2-5; 11 bases are shared with TRBD1. Germline values: CDR1 GTSNPN, CDR2 SVGIG (reference sequence). The CDR3 is 15 amino acids. With V trimmed by 1 base and J by 5 bases, 6 bases remained unmatched. CDR3 sequence reads: CAWSAGQGARETQYF. DNA of the CDR3: TGTGCCTGGAGTGCCGGACAGGGGGCAAGGGAGACCCAGTACTTC.

This clone was seen a handful of times. The chain links TRBV30 to TRBJ2-2; 12 bases line up with TRBD2. Per the germline V gene, CDR1 is GTSNPN and CDR2 is SVGIG (reference sequence). The J segment lost 7 bases and the V segment lost 5 bases, leaving 11 bases of the junction unmatched. The CDR3 spans 16 residues. The CDR3 loop is CAWGGGLAGSNGELFF. For the CDR3, the DNA is TGTGCCTGGGGAGGCGGACTAGCGGGGTCGAACGGGGAGCTGTTTTTT.

The sample holds one count of this clone. The chain carries TRBV5-1 and TRBJ2-1, with 8 bases matching TRBD2. This CDR3 is 15 amino acids long. The germline CDR1 and CDR2 sequences are SGHRS and YFSETQ. The V gene end was trimmed by 3 bases and the J gene end by 3 bases; junction bases not matched to a gene: 5. The CDR3 region is CASSSRSGDYNEQFF. In DNA, the CDR3 is TGCGCCAGCAGCTCCCGTAGCGGGGACTACAATGAGCAGTTCTTC.

The chain couples TRBV6-6 to TRBJ2-1, with 10 bases matching TRBD2. V lost 5 bases and J lost 5; bases outside the gene matches: 6. CDR3 length: 15 residues. Germline CDR1 reads MNHNY; CDR2 reads SVGAGI (reference sequence). The CDR3 spells CASSARAGGHNEQFF. The CDR3 DNA is TGTGCCAGCAGTGCCAGAGCGGGGGGGCACAATGAGCAGTTCTTC.

This clone has only one observation. J is TRBJ2-7 and V is TRBV5-1; 8 nucleotides agree with TRBD2. Germline V CDR1 and CDR2: SGHRS, YFSETQ. This CDR3 is built from 14 residues. V lost 4 bases to trimming and J lost 3 bases; unmatched junction nucleotides: 6. The CDR3 DNA reads TGCGCCAGCAGCCCCCTAGCGGGTGGCTACGAGCAGTACTTC. Protein product: CASSPLAGGYEQYF.

The chain employs TRBV7-8 and TRBJ1-5; D may be TRBD1 (5 bases). This CDR3 has 15 residues. Between the trimmed V and J ends, which lost 1 base and 5 bases, there was a span of 12 bases. Germline V gives CDR1 SGHVS, CDR2 FQNEAQ. This CDR3 is CASSLVAGRYQPQHF. The CDR3 nucleotides are TGTGCCAGCAGCTTAGTAGCAGGGAGATATCAGCCCCAGCATTTT.

This clone was seen more than once but under ten times. The rearrangement uses TRBV19 and TRBJ2-1; tentatively, D is TRBD2 (5 bases). This CDR3 is 14 amino acids long. V lost 6 bases to trimming and J lost 3 bases, with 12 bases between them. Germline CDR1 is LNHDA and CDR2 is SQIVND (reference sequence). CDR3 DNA: TGTGCCAGTAGGCCCAGCGGACTCTACAATGAGCAGTTCTTC. Its translation is CASRPSGLYNEQFF.

The rearrangement links TRBV28 to TRBJ1-1, with D possibly being TRBD1 (5 bases). Germline values: CDR1 MDHEN, CDR2 SYDVKM. V was trimmed by 6 bases and J by 1 base, leaving 12 bases between them. CDR3 length equals 14 residues. CDR3 sequence (DNA): TGTGCCAGCAGCCATGGGACCTGGAACACTGAAGCTTTCTTT. Translated, it gives CASSHGTWNTEAFF.

This clone has a handful of counts. Additional DNA sequences in this sample encode the identical CDR3. This rearrangement joins TRBV5-1 to TRBJ2-7; no reliable D call. CDR3 length: 13 residues. V was trimmed by 0 bases and J by 3 bases, leaving 7 bases between them. Germline CDR1 SGHRS, CDR2 YFSETQ. The CDR3 protein is CASSLAGSYEQYF. CDR3 coding DNA: TGCGCCAGCAGCTTGGCAGGCAGCTACGAGCAGTACTTC.